The 3 T cell receptor beta chains below come from one sample, sequenced in a study of blood T cell repertoires in COVID-19. The method was immunoSEQ multiplex PCR; TCRdb's version includes in-frame clones alone and lacks a portion of them. The profile covers some 60,000 clones, with approximately 90% appearing a single time and roughly 6.4% taken by the ten largest. Sequencing was performed on peripheral blood. The receptors derive from a man in his forties with acute or convalescent COVID-19.

The chain carries TRBV27 and TRBJ1-2; 9 nucleotides align to TRBD1. V shed 3 bases, J shed 5 bases, and the junction held 1 base outside the gene matches. Germline V gene data show CDR1 as MNHEY and CDR2 as SMNVEV (reference sequence). The length of the CDR3 is 13 residues. The CDR3 is CASSFDRGYGYTF. CDR3 nucleotide sequence: TGTGCCAGCAGTTTTGACAGGGGGTATGGCTACACCTTC.

This clone came up once. The chain links TRBV11-3 to TRBJ2-3; the match to TRBD2 covers 8 bases. The germline V gene has CDR1 SGHNT and CDR2 YENEEA. With 3 bases clipped from V and 0 bases from J, the junction kept 5 bases outside the gene matches. This CDR3 spans 16 amino acids. CDR3 DNA sequence: TGTGCCAGCAGCTTGAAACTAGCGGCTAGCACAGATACGCAGTATTTT. This encodes CASSLKLAASTDTQYF.

This clone has just one count. This chain joins TRBV5-6 and TRBJ1-1; 8 nucleotides line up with TRBD1. V was pared by 3 bases and J by 1 base, with 5 bases of the junction left unmatched. The CDR3 is 15 amino acids. The germline CDR1 and CDR2 sequences are SGHDT and YYEEEE. In DNA, the CDR3 is TGTGCCAGCAGCTCGTTCGACAGGGGGAACACTGAAGCTTTCTTT. Translating gives CASSSFDRGNTEAFF.